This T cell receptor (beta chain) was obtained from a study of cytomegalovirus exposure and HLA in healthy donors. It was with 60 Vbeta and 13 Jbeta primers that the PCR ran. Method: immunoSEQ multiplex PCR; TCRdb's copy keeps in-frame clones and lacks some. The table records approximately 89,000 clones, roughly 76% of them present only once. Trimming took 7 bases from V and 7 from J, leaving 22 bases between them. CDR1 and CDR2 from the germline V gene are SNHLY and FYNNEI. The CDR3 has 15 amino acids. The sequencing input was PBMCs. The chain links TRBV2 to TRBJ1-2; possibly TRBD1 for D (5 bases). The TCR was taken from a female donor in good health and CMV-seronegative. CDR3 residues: CASKQRSGDWSGYTF. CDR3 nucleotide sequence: TGTGCCAGCAAACAAAGGTCGGGGGATTGGAGTGGCTACACCTTC.